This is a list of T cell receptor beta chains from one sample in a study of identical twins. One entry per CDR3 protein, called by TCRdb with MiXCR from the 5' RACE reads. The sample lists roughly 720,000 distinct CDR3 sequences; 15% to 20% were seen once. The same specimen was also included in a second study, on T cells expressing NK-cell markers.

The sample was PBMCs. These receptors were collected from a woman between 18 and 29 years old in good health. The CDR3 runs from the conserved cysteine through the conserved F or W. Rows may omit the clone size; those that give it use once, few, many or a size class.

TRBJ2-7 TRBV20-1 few CSAISSGYSYEQYF
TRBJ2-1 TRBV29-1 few CSVEPAGNEQFF
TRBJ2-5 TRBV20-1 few CSARANSPETQYF
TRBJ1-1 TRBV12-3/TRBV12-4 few CASSSLGGAFF
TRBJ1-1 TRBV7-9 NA CASSLQDLQGTEAFF
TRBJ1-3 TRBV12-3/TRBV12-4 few CASSRGRPLGNTIYF
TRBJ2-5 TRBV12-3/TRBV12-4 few CASRLSVSLGETQYF
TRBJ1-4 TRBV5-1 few CASSLLSGTGEKLFF
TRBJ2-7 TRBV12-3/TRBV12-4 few CASSFGSPEQYF
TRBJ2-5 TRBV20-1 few CSARNSGSRVETQYF
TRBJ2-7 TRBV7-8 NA CASSLGTGEQYF
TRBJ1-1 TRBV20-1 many CSASPPFGEAFF
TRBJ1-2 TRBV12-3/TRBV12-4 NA CASSLGGLRGGYGYTF
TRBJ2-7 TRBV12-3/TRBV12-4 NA CASTRRRGTSLYEQYF
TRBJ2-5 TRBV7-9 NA CASRERPGIETQYF
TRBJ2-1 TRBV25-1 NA CASSVPIGAAVHEQFF
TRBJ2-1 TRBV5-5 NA CASSTGLIYYNEQFF
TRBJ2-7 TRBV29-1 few CSVQASYSYEQYF
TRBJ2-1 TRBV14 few CASSQDPRQASYNEQFF
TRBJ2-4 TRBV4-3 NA CASSQATSGKNIQYF
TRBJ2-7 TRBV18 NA CASSPSRSSYEQYF
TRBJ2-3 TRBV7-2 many CASSLALETDTQYF
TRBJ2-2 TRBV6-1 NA CASSRAGRTLANTGELFF
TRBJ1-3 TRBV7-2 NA CASSLPGEDNTIYF